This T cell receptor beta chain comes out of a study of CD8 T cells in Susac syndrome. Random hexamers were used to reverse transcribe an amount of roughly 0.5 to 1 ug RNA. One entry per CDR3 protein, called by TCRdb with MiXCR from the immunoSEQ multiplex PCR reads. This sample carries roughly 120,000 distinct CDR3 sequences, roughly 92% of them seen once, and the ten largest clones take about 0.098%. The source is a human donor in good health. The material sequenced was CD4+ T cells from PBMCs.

DNA of the CDR3: TGTGCCAGCAGCCTATCCACGGACACTGAAGCTTTCTTT. Translated, it gives CASSLSTDTEAFF. This chain connects TRBV12-3 or TRBV12-4 to TRBJ1-1; D is ambiguous. There are 13 residues in the CDR3. Trimming pared 6 bases from V and 3 bases from J, leaving 11 bases between.